The source of this T cell receptor (beta chain) is a study of cytomegalovirus exposure and HLA in healthy donors. Study in general: Of approximately 400 genotyped donors, more than 70% clustered with self-reported Caucasian donors.

Concerning this clone itself: Its antigen is not known.

Findings and limits, study-wide: In vitro experiments confirmed that three CMV-associated chains were specific for CMV antigens. In all likelihood, a cluster of highly shared sequence variants was a sequencing artifact. Earlier findings revealed that most TCR beta V segments proved productive either about 87% or about 30% of the time.

Trimming pared 1 base from V and 3 bases from J, leaving 14 bases between. The CDR3 covers 16 residues. Germline CDR1 and CDR2: SGHKS and YYEKEE (reference sequence). The study ran its PCR with 60 Vbeta and 13 Jbeta primers. Libraries were prepared by immunoSEQ multiplex PCR; TCRdb keeps only in-frame clonotypes and omits some of them. Of about 200,000 clones in the sample, approximately 78% were seen once. The receptor's source is a male donor in good health and CMV-seronegative. The chain employs TRBV5-5 and TRBJ1-3, with D hard to call. The sample consisted of PBMCs. CDR3 sequence (DNA): TGTGCCAGCAGCTTGACGACCTGGACTGGTGGAAACACCATATATTTT. Its translation: CASSLTTWTGGNTIYF. Complete variable domain (other parts from reference TRBV5-5 and TRBJ1-3): DAGVTQSPTHLIKTRGQQVTLRCSPISGHKSVSWYQQVLGQGPQFIFQYYEKEERGRGNFPDRFSARQFPNYSSELNVNALLLGDSALYLCASSLTTWTGGNTIYFGEGSWLTVV.